A single sample is the source of the 30 T cell receptor beta chains below, sequenced in a study of CD8+ T cells in alopecia areata. It was cDNA, reverse transcribed from extracted RNA, that served as the sequencing template. Data came from immunoSEQ multiplex PCR; TCRdb stores just in-frame clones and leaves some out. The sample consists of about 260,000 clones, about 62% of them appearing once. As to treatment: oral pan-JAK inhibitor, 5-10 mg twice daily. Sequences were derived from CD4+ T cells sorted from blood, sampled around week 54, from a patient treated with tofacitinib. The receptors originated from a human donor with alopecia areata.

This clone appeared a few times. The V and J genes are TRBV10-3 and TRBJ2-1; TRBD1 agrees at 8 bases. Per germline, CDR1 ENHRY and CDR2 SYGVKD. The CDR3 covers 14 residues. J lost 6 bases, V lost 3 bases, and 4 bases had no gene match. CDR3 nucleotide sequence: TGTGCCATCAGTGAAGGACAGGGTATCAATGAGCAGTTCTTC. Its translation: CAISEGQGINEQFF.

The V gene is TRBV9, the J gene TRBJ2-3; weak D call: TRBD2 (6 bases). Trimming shortened V by 1 base and J by 4 bases, and 13 bases separated the two germline ends. This CDR3 has 15 residues. The germline V gene has CDR1 SGDLS and CDR2 YYNGEE. The CDR3 DNA reads TGTGCCAGCAGCGTATCGCCGGGGGAGGCAGATACGCAGTATTTT. Translation: CASSVSPGEADTQYF. Together with reference TRBV9 and TRBJ2-3, the CDR3 gives the full variable domain: DSGVTQTPKHLITATGQRVTLRCSPRSGDLSVYWYQQSLDQGLQFLIQYYNGEERAKGNILERFSAQQFPDLHSELNLSSLELGDSALYFCASSVSPGEADTQYFGPGTRLTVL.

The rearrangement links TRBV5-6 to TRBJ1-2; 8 bases match TRBD1. The CDR3 consists of 15 residues. CDR1 and CDR2 from the germline V gene are SGHDT and YYEEEE. Trimming removed 5 bases from V and 1 base from J; junction bases left unmatched: 7. CDR3 sequence (DNA): TGTGCCAGCAGTTCGTTGGGACAGGTTAACTATGGCTACACCTTC. This encodes CASSSLGQVNYGYTF.

The gene calls are TRBV2 and TRBJ2-5; 7 positions agree with TRBD1. The V and J ends lost 10 bases and 2 bases, in that order; junction bases with no gene match: 7. The CDR3 runs 13 residues. Germline loops: CDR1 SNHLY, CDR2 FYNNEI. The CDR3 DNA sequence: TGTGCCACCAACCGGGACAGTCAAGAGACCCAGTACTTC. Translated, it gives CATNRDSQETQYF. Full variable domain (outside the CDR3, taken from reference TRBV2 and TRBJ2-5): EPEVTQTPSHQVTQMGQEVILRCVPISNHLYFYWYRQILGQKVEFLVSFYNNEISEKSEIFDDQFSVERPDGSNFTLKIRSTKLEDSAMYFCATNRDSQETQYFGPGTRLLVL.

This sequence joins TRBV5-6 and TRBJ2-1, with D unclear. Germline CDR1 reads SGHDT; CDR2 reads YYEEEE. Between the trimmed V and J ends, which lost 9 bases and 5 bases, there was a span of 15 bases. The CDR3 covers 13 residues. The CDR3 spells CATTKPSNNEQFF. The CDR3 DNA follows: TGTGCCACTACGAAGCCCAGCAACAATGAGCAGTTCTTC.

This CDR3 reads CSVDQGRYNEQFF. Written as DNA, the CDR3 is TGCAGCGTTGATCAGGGACGGTACAATGAGCAGTTCTTC. This rearrangement joins TRBV29-1 to TRBJ2-1, with D tentatively TRBD1 or TRBD2 (5 bases each). The CDR3 covers 13 residues. The germline V gene encodes CDR1 SQVTM and CDR2 ANQGSEA. V was cut by 3 bases and J by 4 bases, with 10 bases left in between.

Details on this clone: The identical CDR3 is also encoded by other nucleotide sequences in the sample. The rearrangement links TRBV9 to TRBJ1-1; D unclear. V dropped 2 bases and J dropped 5 bases, with 7 bases sitting between them. Per germline, CDR1 SGDLS and CDR2 YYNGEE. The CDR3 is 12 residues long. The CDR3 DNA is TGTGCCAGCAGCGTGAGGGATACTGAAGCTTTCTTT. Encoded protein: CASSVRDTEAFF.

V and J are TRBV9 and TRBJ1-6; D is possibly TRBD1 (5 bases). Germline loops: CDR1 SGDLS, CDR2 YYNGEE. This CDR3 region has 15 residues. V was shortened by 5 bases and J by 10 bases, with 19 bases between the two germline ends. Here the CDR3 DNA reads TGTGCCAGCAGAATGGACACTACCAGCAGCTCACCCCTCCACTTT. Its protein is CASRMDTTSSSPLHF.

This clone has at least ten counts. The chain recombines TRBV7-2 with TRBJ2-5, with a possible D match to TRBD2 (5 bases). V dropped 4 bases and J dropped 5 bases, with 5 bases sitting between them. Germline CDR1 reads SGHTA; CDR2 reads FQGNSA. The CDR3 length is 11 residues. The CDR3 nucleotides read TGTGCCAGCAGCTCGGGGGAGACCCAGTACTTC. Translating gives CASSSGETQYF.

The V and J genes are TRBV9 and TRBJ1-2; TRBD1 matches at 7 bases. This CDR3 has 11 residues. The ends lost 6 bases at V and 8 bases at J; junction bases unmatched: 4. CDR1 and CDR2 (germline): SGDLS, YYNGEE. In nucleotides, the CDR3 is TGTGCCAGCACCAGGGGGGGCGGCTACACCTTC. Translating gives CASTRGGGYTF.

This chain links TRBV30 with TRBJ1-2; unclear D gene. Trimming stripped 4 bases from V and 8 bases from J, with 23 bases between. The CDR3 covers 15 residues. The germline gives CDR1 GTSNPN, CDR2 SVGIG (reference sequence). This CDR3 reads CAWIYPTLKHIGYTF. The CDR3 DNA sequence: TGTGCCTGGATTTACCCGACACTCAAGCATATCGGCTACACCTTC.

The table lists this clone with a few counts. The V call is TRBV5-4, the J call TRBJ2-3; the match to TRBD2 covers 12 bases. The V and J ends lost 4 bases and 4 bases, in that order; junction bases with no gene match: 10. The CDR3 is made up of 17 amino acids. Looked up from germline, CDR1 is SGHNT and CDR2 is YYREEE (reference sequence). In nucleotides, the CDR3 is TGTGCCAGCAGCCCGCATACTAGCGGGGGGAGCGCAGATACGCAGTATTTT. Protein sequence: CASSPHTSGGSADTQYF. The variable domain in full, with the rest retrieved from reference TRBV5-4 and TRBJ2-3, is ETGVTQSPTHLIKTRGQQVTLRCSSQSGHNTVSWYQQALGQGPQFIFQYYREEENGRGNFPPRFSGLQFPNYSSELNVNALELDDSALYLCASSPHTSGGSADTQYFGPGTRLTVL.

The rearrangement joins TRBV4-1 to TRBJ1-6; 8 bases align to TRBD1. The CDR3 sequence is 15 residues long. Trimming cost V 4 bases and J 9 bases; bases outside gene matches: 8. Germline V gene sequence: CDR1 MGHRA, CDR2 YSYEKL. The CDR3 DNA reads TGCGCCAGCAGCCGTGGGCAGGGGGCTCGTTCACCCCTCCACTTT. As protein: CASSRGQGARSPLHF.

The rearrangement links TRBV5-6 to TRBJ1-4; TRBD1 might be the D (5 bases). V dropped 2 bases and J dropped 2 bases, with 10 bases sitting between them. The CDR3 is made up of 15 amino acids. The germline V gene encodes CDR1 SGHDT and CDR2 YYEEEE. The CDR3 bases are TGTGCCAGCAGCTTTGTCGGGACGACTAATGAAAAACTGTTTTTT. This translates into CASSFVGTTNEKLFF.

As for this clone: This sample also contains other DNA sequences that code for the same CDR3. J is TRBJ2-5 and V is TRBV6-5; no reliable D call. Trimming took 7 bases from V and 2 from J, leaving 11 bases between them. CDR3 size: 13 residues. Germline V gene sequence: CDR1 MNHEY, CDR2 SVGAGI. CDR3 protein: CASKRTVQETQYF. The CDR3 DNA is TGTGCCAGCAAGAGGACGGTGCAAGAGACCCAGTACTTC.

The chain uses TRBV25-1 and TRBJ2-6, with 10 bases that match TRBD1. CDR3 length: 17 amino acids. V lost 4 bases and J lost 3; bases outside the gene matches: 6. Germline lookup yields CDR1 MGHDK and CDR2 SYGVNS. In DNA, the CDR3 is TGTGCCAGCAGTGTTACGACAGGGGGCCGTGGGGCCAACGTCCTGACTTTC. Its translation: CASSVTTGGRGANVLTF.

Comments on this clone: Other DNA sequences in this sample translate to the same CDR3. This rearrangement joins TRBV29-1 to TRBJ2-5, with D perhaps matching TRBD1 (6 bases). There are 12 residues in the CDR3. Germline V gene sequence: CDR1 SQVTM, CDR2 ANQGSEA. The V and J ends lost 5 bases and 2 bases respectively, with 9 bases between them. In DNA, the CDR3 is TGCAGCGTTCGTCAGGGGCAAGAGACCCAGTACTTC. This codes for CSVRQGQETQYF. Full variable domain (rest looked up from reference TRBV29-1 and TRBJ2-5): SAVISQKPSRDICQRGTSLTIQCQVDSQVTMMFWYRQQPGQSLTLIATANQGSEATYESGFVIDKFPISRPNLTFSTLTVSNMSPEDSSIYLCSVRQGQETQYFGPGTRLLVL.

This clone has more than one count but fewer than ten. This chain connects TRBV9 to TRBJ2-6; D gene ambiguous. V dropped 1 base and J dropped 1 base, with 9 bases sitting between them. CDR1 is SGDLS, CDR2 YYNGEE, per germline. The CDR3 is 16 residues long. The CDR3 DNA follows: TGTGCCAGCAGCGTATCGTGGGTGTCTGGGGCCAACGTCCTGACTTTC. Translating gives CASSVSWVSGANVLTF.

Notes on this clone: One junction end disagrees with the germline gene, perhaps due to a read error. This chain joins TRBV7-7 and TRBJ1-1; no clear D gene. Germline V gene lookup returns CDR1 SSHAT and CDR2 FNYEAQ (reference sequence). The length of the CDR3 is 13 residues. CDR3 residues: CASSLSANTEAFF. DNA for the CDR3: TGTGCTAGCAGCCTTTCGGCGAACACTGAAGCTTTCTTT.

V gene TRBV6-5 combines with J gene TRBJ2-1; D is possibly TRBD2 (6 bases). The V end lost 6 bases, the J end lost 4 bases, and 13 bases lay between the germline ends. This CDR3 has 14 residues. Germline-derived CDR1 and CDR2 are MNHEY and SVGAGI. The CDR3 DNA follows: TGTGCCAGCAGGCGGGACGTTCTATACAATGAGCAGTTCTTC. The encoded protein is CASRRDVLYNEQFF.

This chain joins TRBV6-5 and TRBJ2-4; tentatively, D is TRBD1 (5 bases). With 6 bases removed from V and 5 bases from J, the gap between germline ends came to 14 bases. CDR3 length: 14 residues. Looked up from germline, CDR1 is MNHEY and CDR2 is SVGAGI. CDR3 sequence (DNA): TGTGCCAGCAGCCGTGACAGAATCGAAAACATTCAGTACTTC. As protein: CASSRDRIENIQYF.

This clone was seen a few times. The chain is built from TRBV10-3 and TRBJ2-7; TRBD2 aligns across 10 bases. The ends lost 8 bases at V and 0 bases at J; junction bases unmatched: 7. The V gene's germline CDR1 is ENHRY and CDR2 SYGVKD. The CDR3 loop spans 15 amino acids. CDR3: CAIRTSGDSSYEQYF. In nucleotides, the CDR3 is TGTGCCATCCGCACTAGCGGGGATTCCTCCTACGAGCAGTACTTC.

This clone appeared a few times. V and J are TRBV6-6 and TRBJ1-1; D is ambiguous. Per the germline V gene, CDR1 is MNHNY and CDR2 is SVGAGI (reference sequence). This CDR3 region has 12 residues. V shed 8 bases and J shed 4 bases, with 11 bases lying between them. The CDR3 here is CASCRVATEAFF. CDR3 bases: TGTGCCAGCTGTCGGGTTGCCACTGAAGCTTTCTTT.

The V call is TRBV7-9, the J call TRBJ2-3; possibly TRBD1 for D (6 bases). This CDR3 is built from 16 residues. Germline CDR1 is SEHNR and CDR2 is FQNEAQ (reference sequence). Trimming took off 0 bases at V and 3 bases at J, with 13 bases between the two ends. In nucleotides, the CDR3 is TGTGCCAGCAGCTTAGCGGACAGTCTGGGGACAGATACGCAGTATTTT. It codes for CASSLADSLGTDTQYF. Complete variable domain (other parts from reference TRBV7-9 and TRBJ2-3): DTGVSQNPRHKITKRGQNVTFRCDPISEHNRLYWYRQTLGQGPEFLTYFQNEAQLEKSRLLSDRFSAERPKGSFSTLEIQRTEQGDSAMYLCASSLADSLGTDTQYFGPGTRLTVL.

This rearrangement joins TRBV10-3 to TRBJ1-5; D may be TRBD1 (5 bases). Germline V gene data show CDR1 as ENHRY and CDR2 as SYGVKD. V was shortened by 2 bases and J by 6 bases, with 11 bases between the two germline ends. The CDR3 sequence is 14 residues long. The CDR3 DNA is TGTGCCATCAGTGAGGAGGGGTCCGGTCAGCCCCAGCATTTT. It yields the protein CAISEEGSGQPQHF.

In DNA form, the CDR3 reads TGTGCCAGCAGTTATGGCCGGGGGGTGCAAGAGACCCAGTACTTC. This sequence encodes CASSYGRGVQETQYF. This sequence joins TRBV6-6 and TRBJ2-5, with 7 bases that match TRBD2. The CDR3 spans 15 residues. From germline, CDR1 is MNHNY and CDR2 SVGAGI (reference sequence). The ends lost 3 bases at V and 2 bases at J; junction bases unmatched: 6.

As to this clone: Relative to the germline gene, one junction end is altered; a read error may explain this. CDR3 sequence reads: CATSPSGTRTLF. DNA for the CDR3: TGTGCCACCAGCCCATCCGGGACTAGAACGCTTTTT. The rearrangement joins TRBV15 to TRBJ2-7; 8 nucleotides align to TRBD2. Germline V gene data show CDR1 as LNHNV and CDR2 as YYDKDF (reference sequence). The CDR3 is 12 residues long.

This sequence joins TRBV16 and TRBJ1-5; a weak D match, TRBD1 (6 bases). V was shortened by 4 bases and J by 4 bases, with 14 bases between the two germline ends. CDR3 length equals 15 residues. Germline lookup yields CDR1 KGHSY and CDR2 FQNENV. The DNA of the CDR3 is TGTGCCAGCAGCCCGTTTGGACAGCTAAATCAGCCCCAGCATTTT. As protein: CASSPFGQLNQPQHF.

This chain links TRBV13 with TRBJ2-7, with D perhaps TRBD2 (6 bases). Germline CDR1 is PRHDT and CDR2 is FYEKMQ (reference sequence). V lost 2 bases, J lost 5 bases, and 13 bases lay in between. The CDR3 is 14 amino acids. CDR3 nucleotides: TGTGCCAGCAGCTTAACTAGCAACATGAACGAGCAGTACTTC. It encodes CASSLTSNMNEQYF.

The chain is built from TRBV4-3 and TRBJ2-5; maybe TRBD2 (5 bases). This CDR3 spans 15 amino acids. V was clipped by 1 base and J by 9 bases, with 18 bases between them. The germline gives CDR1 LGHNA, CDR2 YSLEER. The CDR3 nucleotides are TGCGCCAGCAGCCAAGGAAGGGCCCATCTAGCTCCCCAGTACTTC. As protein: CASSQGRAHLAPQYF.